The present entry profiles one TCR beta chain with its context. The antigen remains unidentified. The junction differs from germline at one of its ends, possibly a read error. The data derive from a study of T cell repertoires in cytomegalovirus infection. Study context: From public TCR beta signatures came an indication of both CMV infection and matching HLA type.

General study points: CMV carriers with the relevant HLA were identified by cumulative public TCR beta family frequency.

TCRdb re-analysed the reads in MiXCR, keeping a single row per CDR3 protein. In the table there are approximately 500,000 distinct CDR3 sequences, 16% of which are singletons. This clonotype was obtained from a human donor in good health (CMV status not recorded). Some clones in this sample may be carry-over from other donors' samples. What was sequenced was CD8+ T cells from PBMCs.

The CDR3 region is CASSTSVAYNEQCF. In DNA, the CDR3 is TGTGCCAGCAGTACTAGCGTCGCCTACAATGAGCAGTGCTTC. V gene TRBV6-6 combines with J gene TRBJ2-1, with 7 bases lining up with TRBD2. The germline gives CDR1 MNHNY, CDR2 SVGAGI (reference sequence). The length of the CDR3 is 14 residues.